Included here is one TCR beta chain sequence, with context. This clone's antigen is unknown. Base qualities were left out, and no much larger clone turns up one base away. The sample's time point, from its label and the paper: sample taken at primary tumor resection. The donors were more than 60 patients from the lung TRACERx cohort who had early-stage, untreated non-small cell lung cancer. For TCR sequencing, whole RNA was extracted from tumor and nontumor lung tissue, or from cryopreserved PBMC samples, and no cell sorting was done. Only patients for whom sufficient RNA was available from at least two tumor regions were selected for TCR sequencing. Tumor and adjacent nontumor lung specimens were reviewed by a lung pathologist before selection. The library relied on 5' RACE. Sequencing used a NextSeq 500. In the TCR library protocol, a unique molecular identifier was attached to each TCR cDNA molecule so that PCR and sequencing errors could be corrected. In the source study's methods: Decombinator tools were used for TCR identification, UMI-based error correction and CDR3 extraction. TCRs above a frequency of 2 per 1,000, corresponding to the top 1% of the tumor frequency distribution, were defined as expanded. Expanded tumor TCRs were classed as regional if statistically deemed absent (corrected P<0.05) from at least one tumor region, otherwise ubiquitous. Renyi diversity was calculated using the R vegan package after each repertoire was subsampled 100 times to 5,000 TCRs. CDR3 similarity networks were built from amino acid triplet string-kernel similarity, connecting CDR3s with pairwise similarity above 0.82. TCRdb's own reprocessing of the public reads used fastp at Q25 and MiXCR and kept productive beta chains. Each entry is one CDR3 protein sequence, shown with its most common DNA and genes. The V and J calls and clone size come from TCRdb's table, not from the authors' own analysis. The sample contains 5,100 or so distinct CDR3 sequences, roughly 8.1% of them found a single time. The ten largest account for less than 55% of the sample.

The data stem from a study of spatial heterogeneity in lung cancer (dated by TCRdb to the late 2010s). With regard to the full study: Beta-chain transcripts were consistently detected in greater numbers than alpha-chain transcripts, which likely reflected higher beta-chain transcript abundance. Nonsynonymous mutation counts, determined by whole-exome sequencing of tumor tissue, were related to TCR repertoire features. In the raw uncorrected reads, each unique combination of TCR and UMI appeared more than ten times on average. At surgery, both alpha and beta chains were TCR-sequenced in about 200 tumor regions, 64 matched nontumor lung samples and a few dozen PBMC samples. In tumor regions, TCR transcript counts showed a strong correlation with a T cell transcriptional module score from matched bulk RNA-seq. TCR alpha and beta repertoires were quantitatively compared across multiple tumor regions, matched nontumor lung and blood in non-small cell lung cancer.

Between the V and J ends, shortened by 0 bases and 4 bases respectively, the junction contains 12 bases. The CDR3 spans 16 residues, from the cysteine through the phenylalanine. CDR3 DNA only is kept here, 48 bases in frame from base 1. According to the germline V gene, CDR1 reads LGHNA and CDR2 reads YSLEER. Overall study outcomes, separate from this receptor: Additional single-cell paired TCR alpha and beta sequencing was considered necessary to confirm, at a functional level, the hypothesis that regional TCRs recognize regional mutations. The count of ubiquitous expanded TCRs correlated with the count of ubiquitous nonsynonymous mutations, and the count of regional expanded TCRs correlated with the count of regional nonsynonymous mutations. The tumor nonsynonymous mutation count correlated with the number of expanded intratumoral alpha and beta TCRs. TCR-seq coverage of tumor T cells was estimated at only about 7% for alpha chains and 13% to 15% for beta chains.

This receptor was obtained from a male donor with early-stage non-small cell lung cancer. Source: lung tumor tissue, taken at surgery. The rearranged segments are TRBV4-3 and TRBJ2-2; TRBD1 might be the D gene, on 5 matching bases. The CDR3 protein: CASSQERGLGTGELFF. The sequence in DNA is TGCGCCAGCAGCCAAGAAAGGGGCTTGGGCACCGGGGAGCTGTTTTTT.